These T cell receptor beta chains were read from a single sample in a study of T-cell memory formation after mild COVID-19. TCRdb re-derived calls from the 5' RACE reads in MiXCR, one entry per CDR3 protein. The table records fewer than 450,000 distinct CDR3 sequences, approximately 24% of them present only once. Sequenced material: PBMCs or a T cell subset sorted from them (not recorded which). The receptors come from an adult woman who had mild COVID-19 (a few samples of this study predate the infection). Cell type and time point are not known. Both conserved end residues are part of each CDR3. The D gene is left open where the match is weak. Size tells how often a clone was seen (once, few, many) or the class of an expanded clone, and some rows leave it out.

clone size: .
J gene: TRBJ2-1
D gene: TRBD2
V gene: TRBV7-9
CDR3 DNA: TGTGCCAGCAGCTTACGGGCGGGGGGCAGAGATGAGCAGTTCTTC
CDR3 protein: CASSLRAGGRDEQFF

clone size: .
J gene: TRBJ1-2
D gene: .
V gene: TRBV2
CDR3 DNA: TGTGCCAGCATAAGGACATACCTTTCAGAATACTATGGCTACACCTTC
CDR3 protein: CASIRTYLSEYYGYTF

clone size: .
J gene: TRBJ2-3
D gene: .
V gene: TRBV9
CDR3 DNA: TGTGCCAGCACGATGCCGGGGCGAGATACGCAGTATTTT
CDR3 protein: CASTMPGRDTQYF

clone size: .
J gene: TRBJ2-7
D gene: .
V gene: TRBV6-2/TRBV6-3
CDR3 DNA: TGTGCCAGCAGTCAATCCATCGAGCAGTACTTC
CDR3 protein: CASSQSIEQYF

clone size: few
J gene: TRBJ2-7
D gene: .
V gene: TRBV7-8
CDR3 DNA: TGTGCCAGCAGCTTCATTCGGGACTCCTACGAGCAGTACTTC
CDR3 protein: CASSFIRDSYEQYF

clone size: many
J gene: TRBJ2-3
D gene: .
V gene: TRBV7-6
CDR3 DNA: TGTGCCAGCAGCTCCCCTAGCCCCGGCACAGATACGCAGTATTTT
CDR3 protein: CASSSPSPGTDTQYF

clone size: few
J gene: TRBJ1-2
D gene: .
V gene: TRBV2
CDR3 DNA: TGTGCCAGCAGTGAGGGGGGCAGGGCGCCCGGCTACACCTTC
CDR3 protein: CASSEGGRAPGYTF

clone size: .
J gene: TRBJ2-1
D gene: .
V gene: TRBV5-6
CDR3 DNA: TGTGCCAGCAGCTTGGCCGTGGCTAGGACTGAGCAGTTCTTC
CDR3 protein: CASSLAVARTEQFF

clone size: .
J gene: TRBJ2-7
D gene: .
V gene: TRBV7-9
CDR3 DNA: TGTGCCAGCAGCACGGGACGGCCATACGAGCAGTACTTC
CDR3 protein: CASSTGRPYEQYF

clone size: few
J gene: TRBJ2-7
D gene: .
V gene: TRBV11-2
CDR3 DNA: TGTGCCAGCAGCTTAGTATTTACGGGCTACTCTGAGCAGTACTTC
CDR3 protein: CASSLVFTGYSEQYF

clone size: .
J gene: TRBJ1-1
D gene: TRBD1
V gene: TRBV24-1
CDR3 DNA: TGTGCGACCAGGGGGGGAGGGGGAACTGAAGCTTTCTTT
CDR3 protein: CATRGGGGTEAFF

clone size: .
J gene: TRBJ2-2
D gene: TRBD2
V gene: TRBV5-1
CDR3 DNA: TGCGCCAGCAGCGGCGGGCTAGCGGGGGGAACCACCGGGGAGCTGTTTTTT
CDR3 protein: CASSGGLAGGTTGELFF

clone size: .
J gene: TRBJ2-1
D gene: .
V gene: TRBV29-1
CDR3 DNA: TGCAGCGTTGCACTCAACGCCGAAATACCTTACAATGAGCAGTTCTTC
CDR3 protein: CSVALNAEIPYNEQFF

clone size: medium-sized
J gene: TRBJ2-5
D gene: .
V gene: TRBV7-2
CDR3 DNA: TGTGCCAGCAGCTTAGGTTTGGTGGAGACCCAGTACTTC
CDR3 protein: CASSLGLVETQYF

clone size: few
J gene: TRBJ2-3
D gene: .
V gene: TRBV6-2/TRBV6-3
CDR3 DNA: TGTGCCAGCGGCGCGGCCCCACTCGACCTCCACACAGATACGCAGTATTTT
CDR3 protein: CASGAAPLDLHTDTQYF

clone size: .
J gene: TRBJ2-3
D gene: TRBD2
V gene: TRBV7-9
CDR3 DNA: TGTGCCAGCAGCCCCGGCGGGGGGGCCGGGGATACGCAGTATTTT
CDR3 protein: CASSPGGGAGDTQYF

clone size: .
J gene: TRBJ2-2
D gene: .
V gene: TRBV7-8
CDR3 DNA: TGTGCCAGCACCTATAATCCCGGGGAGCTGTTTTTT
CDR3 protein: CASTYNPGELFF

clone size: .
J gene: TRBJ2-5
D gene: .
V gene: TRBV4-1
CDR3 DNA: TGCGCCAGCAGCCAAGATCCGGGGGCGGAGACCCAGTACTTC
CDR3 protein: CASSQDPGAETQYF

clone size: few
J gene: TRBJ2-5
D gene: TRBD2
V gene: TRBV7-7
CDR3 DNA: TGTGCTAGCCACGAGCGGGACCCTGGGGAGGGTCAAGAGACCCAGTACTTC
CDR3 protein: CASHERDPGEGQETQYF

clone size: few
J gene: TRBJ2-1
D gene: TRBD2
V gene: TRBV7-2
CDR3 DNA: TGTGCCAGCAGCTGGGCGGCCCCGGGACTAGCGGGAAAAAGAGGCAATGAGCAGTTCTTC
CDR3 protein: CASSWAAPGLAGKRGNEQFF

clone size: .
J gene: TRBJ2-7
D gene: .
V gene: TRBV20-1
CDR3 DNA: TGCAGTGCTGGTTGGACACCCCGAGGGTACGAGCAGTACTTC
CDR3 protein: CSAGWTPRGYEQYF

clone size: few
J gene: TRBJ2-1
D gene: TRBD2
V gene: TRBV18
CDR3 DNA: TGTGCCAGCTCACTTTCTCTAGCGGTGTCCTACAATGAGCAGTTCTTC
CDR3 protein: CASSLSLAVSYNEQFF

clone size: .
J gene: TRBJ2-7
D gene: .
V gene: TRBV7-8
CDR3 DNA: TGTGCCAGCAGCCACCGGGTTTCCTACGAGCAGTACTTC
CDR3 protein: CASSHRVSYEQYF

clone size: .
J gene: TRBJ2-3
D gene: .
V gene: TRBV7-3
CDR3 DNA: TGTGCCAGCAGCTTAGTCGCGAGTAGCACAGATACGCAGTATTTT
CDR3 protein: CASSLVASSTDTQYF

clone size: .
J gene: TRBJ1-5
D gene: TRBD1
V gene: TRBV7-2
CDR3 DNA: TGTGCCAGCAGCAACAGGGGGGGGGCTCAGCCCCAGCATTTT
CDR3 protein: CASSNRGGAQPQHF

clone size: .
J gene: TRBJ1-5
D gene: TRBD1
V gene: TRBV12-3/TRBV12-4
CDR3 DNA: TGTGCCAGCAGCTCGGGATCGGACAGGGGAAATCAGCCCCAGCATTTT
CDR3 protein: CASSSGSDRGNQPQHF

clone size: few
J gene: TRBJ2-3
D gene: TRBD1
V gene: TRBV24-1
CDR3 DNA: TGTGCCACCAGTGATTTGGGACAGGGAAGGACAGATACGCAGTATTTT
CDR3 protein: CATSDLGQGRTDTQYF

clone size: few
J gene: TRBJ1-1
D gene: .
V gene: TRBV14
CDR3 DNA: TGTGCCAGCAGTCCTTTCCCCCGACAGGCCATGAACACTGAAGCTTTCTTT
CDR3 protein: CASSPFPRQAMNTEAFF

clone size: few
J gene: TRBJ1-4
D gene: .
V gene: TRBV19
CDR3 DNA: TGTGCCAGTAGTGGCTTCGGGACCCTGCGAGAAAAACTGTTTTTT
CDR3 protein: CASSGFGTLREKLFF

clone size: few
J gene: TRBJ2-3
D gene: TRBD1
V gene: TRBV4-3
CDR3 DNA: TGCGCCAGCAGCCAAGTTAACAACAGGGGGCTAGATACGCAGTATTTT
CDR3 protein: CASSQVNNRGLDTQYF

clone size: .
J gene: TRBJ1-1
D gene: .
V gene: TRBV15
CDR3 DNA: TGTGCCACCAGCAGAGATCCAGTGTTGAACACTGAAGCTTTCTTT
CDR3 protein: CATSRDPVLNTEAFF

clone size: few
J gene: TRBJ1-4
D gene: .
V gene: TRBV15
CDR3 DNA: TGTGCCACCAGCAGGCACCGGGGGGGGAAATTCGAAAAACTGTTTTTT
CDR3 protein: CATSRHRGGKFEKLFF

clone size: few
J gene: TRBJ1-2
D gene: .
V gene: TRBV29-1
CDR3 DNA: TGCAGCGCAGCGCCAGGTGACAGCTATGGCTACACCTTC
CDR3 protein: CSAAPGDSYGYTF

clone size: few
J gene: TRBJ2-3
D gene: TRBD2
V gene: TRBV18
CDR3 DNA: TGTGCCAGCTCGCGGGAGGATCTGCCCCGCTTT
CDR3 protein: CASSREDLPRF

clone size: .
J gene: TRBJ1-2
D gene: .
V gene: TRBV7-9
CDR3 DNA: TGTGCCAGCAGCTTAGAGCAGGTGTCAAACTATGGCTACACCTTC
CDR3 protein: CASSLEQVSNYGYTF